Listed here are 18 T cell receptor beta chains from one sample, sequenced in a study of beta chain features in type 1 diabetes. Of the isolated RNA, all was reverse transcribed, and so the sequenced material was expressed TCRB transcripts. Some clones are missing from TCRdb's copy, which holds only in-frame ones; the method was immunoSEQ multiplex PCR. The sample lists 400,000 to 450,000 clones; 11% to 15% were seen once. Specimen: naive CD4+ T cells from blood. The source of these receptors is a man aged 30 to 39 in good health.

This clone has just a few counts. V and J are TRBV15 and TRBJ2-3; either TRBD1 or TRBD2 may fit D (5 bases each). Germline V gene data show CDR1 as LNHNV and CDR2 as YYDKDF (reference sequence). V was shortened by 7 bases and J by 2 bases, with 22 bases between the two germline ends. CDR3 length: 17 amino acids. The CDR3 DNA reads TGTGCCACCAACCAGGGACCGGGACCTCGAGCCACAGATACGCAGTATTTT. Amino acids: CATNQGPGPRATDTQYF.

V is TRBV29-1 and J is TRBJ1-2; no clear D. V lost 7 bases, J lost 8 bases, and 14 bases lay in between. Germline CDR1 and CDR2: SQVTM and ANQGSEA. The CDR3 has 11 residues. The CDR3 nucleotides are TGCAGCGGTTTGGACGCCCGAGGCTACACCTTC. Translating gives CSGLDARGYTF. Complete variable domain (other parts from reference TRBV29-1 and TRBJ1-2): SAVISQKPSRDICQRGTSLTIQCQVDSQVTMMFWYRQQPGQSLTLIATANQGSEATYESGFVIDKFPISRPNLTFSTLTVSNMSPEDSSIYLCSGLDARGYTFGSGTRLTVV.

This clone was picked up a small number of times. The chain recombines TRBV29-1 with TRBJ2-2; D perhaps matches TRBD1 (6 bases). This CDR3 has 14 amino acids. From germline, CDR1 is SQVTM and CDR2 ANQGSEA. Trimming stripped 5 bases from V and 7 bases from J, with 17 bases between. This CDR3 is CSVSGGRGDGELFF. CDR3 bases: TGCAGCGTTTCGGGTGGCAGGGGAGACGGGGAGCTGTTTTTT.

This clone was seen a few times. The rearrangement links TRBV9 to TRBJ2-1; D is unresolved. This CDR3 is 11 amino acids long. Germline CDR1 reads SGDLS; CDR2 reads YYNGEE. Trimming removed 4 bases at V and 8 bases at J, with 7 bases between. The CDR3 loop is CASSSFDEQFF. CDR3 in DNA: TGTGCCAGCAGCAGTTTCGATGAGCAGTTCTTC.

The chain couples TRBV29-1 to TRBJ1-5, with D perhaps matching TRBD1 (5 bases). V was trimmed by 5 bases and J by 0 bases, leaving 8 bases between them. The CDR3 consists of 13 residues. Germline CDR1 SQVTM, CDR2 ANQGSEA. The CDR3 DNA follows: TGCAGCGTTTCAGGGAATAGCAATCAGCCCCAGCATTTT. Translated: CSVSGNSNQPQHF. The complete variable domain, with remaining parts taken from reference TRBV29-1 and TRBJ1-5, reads SAVISQKPSRDICQRGTSLTIQCQVDSQVTMMFWYRQQPGQSLTLIATANQGSEATYESGFVIDKFPISRPNLTFSTLTVSNMSPEDSSIYLCSVSGNSNQPQHFGDGTRLSIL.

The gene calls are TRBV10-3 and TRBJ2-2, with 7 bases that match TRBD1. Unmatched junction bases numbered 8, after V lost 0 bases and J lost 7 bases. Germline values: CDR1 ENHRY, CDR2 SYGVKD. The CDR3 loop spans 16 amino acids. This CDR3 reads CAISESVGQLLGELFF. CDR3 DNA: TGTGCCATCAGTGAGTCGGTGGGACAGTTGCTCGGGGAGCTGTTTTTT.

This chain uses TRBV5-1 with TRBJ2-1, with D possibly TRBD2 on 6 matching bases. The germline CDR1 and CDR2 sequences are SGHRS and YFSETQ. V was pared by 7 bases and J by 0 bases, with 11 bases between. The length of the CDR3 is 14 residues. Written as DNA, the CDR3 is TGCGCCAGCTCTGGCGGGGACTCCTACAATGAGCAGTTCTTC. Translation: CASSGGDSYNEQFF.

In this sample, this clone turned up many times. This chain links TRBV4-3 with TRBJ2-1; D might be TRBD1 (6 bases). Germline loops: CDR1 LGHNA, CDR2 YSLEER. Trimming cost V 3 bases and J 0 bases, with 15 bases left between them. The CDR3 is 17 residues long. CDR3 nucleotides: TGCGCCAGCAGCCAGGGGGTCGGGACAAGCTCCTACAATGAGCAGTTCTTC. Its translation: CASSQGVGTSSYNEQFF.

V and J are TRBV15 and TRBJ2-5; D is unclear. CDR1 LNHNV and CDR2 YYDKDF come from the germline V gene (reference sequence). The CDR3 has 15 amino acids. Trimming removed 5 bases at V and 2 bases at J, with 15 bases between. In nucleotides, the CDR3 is TGTGCCACCAGCTCCCTAGTAGGAGCGCAAGAGACCCAGTACTTC. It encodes CATSSLVGAQETQYF.

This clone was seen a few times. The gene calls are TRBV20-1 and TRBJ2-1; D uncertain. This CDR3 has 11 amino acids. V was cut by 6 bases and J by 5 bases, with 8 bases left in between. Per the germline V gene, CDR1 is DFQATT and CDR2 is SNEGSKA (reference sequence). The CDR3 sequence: CSARLNNEQFF. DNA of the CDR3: TGCAGTGCCAGGTTAAACAATGAGCAGTTCTTC.

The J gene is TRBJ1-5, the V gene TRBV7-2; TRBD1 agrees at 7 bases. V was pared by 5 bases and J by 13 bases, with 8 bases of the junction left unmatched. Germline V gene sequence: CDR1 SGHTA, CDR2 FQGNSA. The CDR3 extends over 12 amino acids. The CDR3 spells CASSLDRVGQHF. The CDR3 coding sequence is TGTGCCAGCAGCCTCGACAGGGTGGGACAGCATTTT.

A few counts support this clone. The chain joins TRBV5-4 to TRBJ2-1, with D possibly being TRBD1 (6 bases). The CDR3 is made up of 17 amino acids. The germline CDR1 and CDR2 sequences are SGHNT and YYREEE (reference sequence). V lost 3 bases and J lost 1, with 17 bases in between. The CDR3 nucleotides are TGTGCCAGCAGCTCGCCTACGACAGGAAAATCCTACAATGAGCAGTTCTTC. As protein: CASSSPTTGKSYNEQFF. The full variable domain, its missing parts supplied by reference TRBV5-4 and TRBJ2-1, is ETGVTQSPTHLIKTRGQQVTLRCSSQSGHNTVSWYQQALGQGPQFIFQYYREEENGRGNFPPRFSGLQFPNYSSELNVNALELDDSALYLCASSSPTTGKSYNEQFFGPGTRLTVL.

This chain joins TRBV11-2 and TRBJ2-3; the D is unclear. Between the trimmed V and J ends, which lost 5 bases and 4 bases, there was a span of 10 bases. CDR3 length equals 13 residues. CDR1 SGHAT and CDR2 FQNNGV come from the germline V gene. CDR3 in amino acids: CASSPPLADTQYF. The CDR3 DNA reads TGTGCCAGCAGCCCACCTCTAGCAGATACGCAGTATTTT.

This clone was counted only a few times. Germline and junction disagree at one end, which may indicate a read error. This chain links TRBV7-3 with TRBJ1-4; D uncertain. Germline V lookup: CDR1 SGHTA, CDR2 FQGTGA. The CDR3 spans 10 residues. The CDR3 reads CARPLVRKYF. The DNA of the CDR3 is TGTGCCAGACCGTTGGTCAGAAAATATTTT.

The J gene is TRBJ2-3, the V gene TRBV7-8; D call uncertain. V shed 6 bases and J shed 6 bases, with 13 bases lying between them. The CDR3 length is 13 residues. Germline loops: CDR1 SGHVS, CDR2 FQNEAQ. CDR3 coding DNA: TGTGCCAGCAGACCGTTACTGGCGGATACGCAGTATTTT. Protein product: CASRPLLADTQYF.

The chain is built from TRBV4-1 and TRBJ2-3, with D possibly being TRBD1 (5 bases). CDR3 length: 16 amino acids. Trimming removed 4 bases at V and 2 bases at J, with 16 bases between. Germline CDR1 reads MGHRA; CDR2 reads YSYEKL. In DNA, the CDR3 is TGCGCCAGCAGCCCTCAAAGGTTAGGGGACACAGATACGCAGTATTTT. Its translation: CASSPQRLGDTDTQYF.

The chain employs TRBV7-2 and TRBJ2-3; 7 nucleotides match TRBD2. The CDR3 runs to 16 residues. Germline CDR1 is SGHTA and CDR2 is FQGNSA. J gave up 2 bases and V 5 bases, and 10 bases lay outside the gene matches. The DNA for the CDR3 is TGTGCCAGCAGCACAAGTGCGGGGGTGATCACAGATACGCAGTATTTT. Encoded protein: CASSTSAGVITDTQYF. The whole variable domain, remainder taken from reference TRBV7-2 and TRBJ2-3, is GAGVSQSPSNKVTEKGKDVELRCDPISGHTALYWYRQSLGQGLEFLIYFQGNSAPDKSGLPSDRFSAERTGGSVSTLTIQRTQQEDSAVYLCASSTSAGVITDTQYFGPGTRLTVL.

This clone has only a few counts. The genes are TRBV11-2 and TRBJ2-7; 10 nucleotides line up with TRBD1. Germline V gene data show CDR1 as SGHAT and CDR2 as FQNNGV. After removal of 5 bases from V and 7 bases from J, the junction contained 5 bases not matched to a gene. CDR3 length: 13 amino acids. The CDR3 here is CASSPRTGGEQYV. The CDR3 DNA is TGTGCCAGCAGCCCCAGGACAGGGGGAGAGCAGTACGTC.